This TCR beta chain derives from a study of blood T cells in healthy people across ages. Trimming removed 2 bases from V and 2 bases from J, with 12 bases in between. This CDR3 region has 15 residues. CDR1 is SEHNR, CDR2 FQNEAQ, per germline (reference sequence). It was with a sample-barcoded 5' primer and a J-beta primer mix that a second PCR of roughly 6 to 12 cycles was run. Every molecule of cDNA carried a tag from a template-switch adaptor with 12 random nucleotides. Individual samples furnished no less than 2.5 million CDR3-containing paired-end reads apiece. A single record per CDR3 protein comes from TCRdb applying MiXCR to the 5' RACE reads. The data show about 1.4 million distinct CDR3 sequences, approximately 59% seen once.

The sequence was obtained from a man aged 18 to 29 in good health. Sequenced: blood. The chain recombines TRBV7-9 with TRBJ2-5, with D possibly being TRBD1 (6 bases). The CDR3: CASSLSQDRQETQYF. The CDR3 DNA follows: TGTGCCAGCAGCTTAAGCCAGGACAGACAAGAGACCCAGTACTTC.